What follows are 2 T cell receptor beta chains derived from one specimen sequenced in a study of blood T cells in healthy people across ages. It was with a sample-barcoded 5' primer and a J-beta primer mix that a second PCR of roughly 7 to 12 cycles was run. TCRdb processed the 5' RACE reads anew with MiXCR; each CDR3 protein has one entry. The table lists over a million distinct CDR3 sequences, about 43% of them singletons. The sample was blood. The receptors derive from a woman younger than 35 in good health.

This clonotype was picked up one time. A read error may produce the germline difference seen at one junction end. The rearrangement uses TRBV2 and TRBJ2-7; 7 bases line up with TRBD2. The CDR3 sequence is 16 residues long. The germline CDR1 and CDR2 sequences are SNHLY and FYNNEI. CDR3 bases: TGTGCCGGCAGTGAAGCTGCTACGGGAGGAGCCTACGAGCAGTACTTC. Translated: CAGSEAATGGAYEQYF.

The rearrangement uses TRBV6-2 or TRBV6-3 and TRBJ2-1, with D hard to call. Germline V gene lookup returns CDR1 MNHEY and CDR2 SVGEGT. V gave up 5 bases and J gave up 6 bases, with 8 bases separating them. CDR3 length: 12 residues. CDR3 sequence (DNA): TGTGCCAGCAGTCCCCTTTCCAATGAGCAGTTCTTC. It is translated as CASSPLSNEQFF.